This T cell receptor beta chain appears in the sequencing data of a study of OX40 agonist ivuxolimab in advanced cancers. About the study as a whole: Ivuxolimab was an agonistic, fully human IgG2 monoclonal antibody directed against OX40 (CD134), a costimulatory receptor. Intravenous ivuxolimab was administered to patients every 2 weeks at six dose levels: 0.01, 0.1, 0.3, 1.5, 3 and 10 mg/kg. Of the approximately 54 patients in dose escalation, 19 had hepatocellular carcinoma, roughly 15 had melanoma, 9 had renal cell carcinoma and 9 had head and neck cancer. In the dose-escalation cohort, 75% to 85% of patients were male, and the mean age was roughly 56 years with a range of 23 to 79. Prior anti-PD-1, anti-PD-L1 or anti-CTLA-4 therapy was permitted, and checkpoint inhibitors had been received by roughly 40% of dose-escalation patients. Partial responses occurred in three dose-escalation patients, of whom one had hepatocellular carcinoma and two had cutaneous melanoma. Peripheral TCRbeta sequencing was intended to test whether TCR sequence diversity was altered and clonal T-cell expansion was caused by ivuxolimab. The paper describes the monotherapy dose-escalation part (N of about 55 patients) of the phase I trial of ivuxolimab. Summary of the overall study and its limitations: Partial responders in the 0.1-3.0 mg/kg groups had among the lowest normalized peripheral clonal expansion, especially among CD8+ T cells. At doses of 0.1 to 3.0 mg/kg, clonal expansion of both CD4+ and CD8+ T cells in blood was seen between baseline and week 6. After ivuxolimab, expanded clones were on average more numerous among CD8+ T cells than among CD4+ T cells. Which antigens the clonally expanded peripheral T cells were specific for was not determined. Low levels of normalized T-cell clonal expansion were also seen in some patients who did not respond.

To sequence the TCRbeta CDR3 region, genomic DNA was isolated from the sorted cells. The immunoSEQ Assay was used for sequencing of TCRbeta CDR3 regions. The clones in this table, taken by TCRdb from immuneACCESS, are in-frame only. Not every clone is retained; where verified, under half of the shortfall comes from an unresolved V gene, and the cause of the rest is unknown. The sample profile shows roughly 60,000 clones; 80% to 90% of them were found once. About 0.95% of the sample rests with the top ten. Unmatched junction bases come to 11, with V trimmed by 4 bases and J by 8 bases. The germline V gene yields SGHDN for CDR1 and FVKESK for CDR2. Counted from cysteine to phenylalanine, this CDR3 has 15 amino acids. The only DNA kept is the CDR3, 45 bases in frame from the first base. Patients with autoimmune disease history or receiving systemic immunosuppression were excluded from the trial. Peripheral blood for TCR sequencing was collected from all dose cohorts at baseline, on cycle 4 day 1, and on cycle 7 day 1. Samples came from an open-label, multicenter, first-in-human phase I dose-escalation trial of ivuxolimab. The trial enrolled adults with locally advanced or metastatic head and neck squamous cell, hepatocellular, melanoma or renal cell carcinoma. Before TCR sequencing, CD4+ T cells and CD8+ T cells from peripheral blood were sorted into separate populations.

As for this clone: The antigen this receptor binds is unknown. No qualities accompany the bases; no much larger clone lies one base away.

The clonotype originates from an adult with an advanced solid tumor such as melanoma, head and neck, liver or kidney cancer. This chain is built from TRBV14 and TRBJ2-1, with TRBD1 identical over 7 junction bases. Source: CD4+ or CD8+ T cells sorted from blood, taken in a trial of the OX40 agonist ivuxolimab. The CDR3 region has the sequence CASSLRLQGVYEQFF. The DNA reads TGTGCCAGCAGCCTCCGACTTCAGGGGGTCTATGAGCAGTTCTTC.